This T cell receptor beta chain is from a study of OX40 agonist ivuxolimab in advanced cancers. The study in broad terms: Ivuxolimab was an agonistic, fully human IgG2 monoclonal antibody directed against OX40 (CD134), a costimulatory receptor. Intravenous ivuxolimab was administered to patients every 2 weeks at six dose levels: 0.01, 0.1, 0.3, 1.5, 3 and 10 mg/kg. Of the 50 or so patients in dose escalation, 19 had hepatocellular carcinoma, roughly 15 had melanoma, 9 had renal cell carcinoma and 9 had head and neck cancer. The dose-escalation cohort was about 87% male with a mean age of about 60 years, ranging from about 23 to 85. Patients were allowed to have had prior anti-PD-1, anti-PD-L1 or anti-CTLA-4 therapy, and 40% to 45% of the dose-escalation patients had previously received checkpoint inhibitors. Three dose-escalation patients achieved partial responses, one with hepatocellular carcinoma and two with cutaneous melanoma. Peripheral TCRbeta sequencing aimed to test whether ivuxolimab altered TCR sequence diversity and caused clonal T-cell expansion. The monotherapy dose-escalation portion (N of about 47 patients) of the phase I ivuxolimab trial is reported in the paper.

The trial excluded patients who had a history of autoimmune disease or who were on systemic immunosuppression. Peripheral blood for TCR sequencing was collected from all dose cohorts at baseline, on cycle 4 day 1, and on cycle 7 day 1. The samples were drawn from a first-in-human, open-label, multicenter phase I dose-escalation trial of ivuxolimab. Adults with locally advanced or metastatic melanoma, renal cell carcinoma, hepatocellular carcinoma or head and neck squamous cell carcinoma were enrolled in the trial. Before TCR sequencing, CD4+ and CD8+ T cells were separately sorted from peripheral blood. Cut back by 5 bases and 4 bases, the V and J ends lie 15 bases apart. The CDR3 measures 15 amino acids from cysteine to phenylalanine. Of all the DNA, just the CDR3 is kept, 45 bases in frame from base 1. The germline V gene supplies CDR1 SGHAT and CDR2 FQNNGV. Comments on this clone: Its antigen is unknown. No base-level quality is on record; no much larger clone is a single base apart.

Overall study outcomes, separate from this receptor: At doses of 0.1 to 3.0 mg/kg, clonal expansion of both CD4+ and CD8+ T cells in blood was seen between baseline and week 6. Low levels of normalized T-cell clonal expansion were also seen in some patients who did not respond. Antigen specificity was not determined for the clonally expanded peripheral T cells. After ivuxolimab, more expanded clones were found on average in CD8+ T cells than in CD4+ T cells. In partial responders in the 0.1-3.0 mg/kg groups, normalized peripheral clonal expansion was found to be among the lowest, especially among CD8+ T cells.

Genomic DNA was isolated from the sorted cells so that the TCRbeta CDR3 region could be sequenced. TCRbeta CDR3 regions were sequenced using the immunoSEQ Assay. Not all clones reach the TCRdb copy of this immuneACCESS table, which keeps in-frame sequences only. Checked studies attribute under half of the gap to unresolved V genes and leave the rest unexplained. For this sample there are roughly 100,000 clones; 90% to 95% appear just once. Over 0.2% of the sample is taken by the ten largest. The sequence derives from an adult with an advanced solid tumor such as melanoma, head and neck, liver or kidney cancer. The sequence joins TRBV11-2 to TRBJ1-5; a weak D assignment points to TRBD1 (6 bases agree). The sample consisted of CD4+ or CD8+ T cells sorted from blood, taken in a trial of the OX40 agonist ivuxolimab. The sequenced DNA: TGTGCCAGCAGCCCGCGGGACAACCAAAATCAGCCCCAGCATTTT. Translation gives CASSPRDNQNQPQHF.